Below are 17 T cell receptor beta chains sequenced from a single sample in a study of cytomegalovirus exposure and HLA in healthy donors. Clones were read by immunoSEQ multiplex PCR, and TCRdb kept only the in-frame ones, dropping some. Here the sample spans 150,000 or so clones, 86% being singletons. Sequencing was performed on PBMCs. The receptors were gathered from a man aged 18 to 29 in good health and CMV-seropositive.

The V and J genes are TRBV7-2 and TRBJ1-1; TRBD1 might be the D (6 bases). V lost 3 bases and J lost 6, with 11 bases in between. The CDR3 sequence is 13 residues long. The V gene's germline CDR1 is SGHTA and CDR2 FQGNSA. CDR3 coding DNA: TGTGCCAGCAGCTTGTACAGGGTCCCTGAAGCTTTCTTT. This codes for CASSLYRVPEAFF.

The V and J genes are TRBV6-6 and TRBJ2-3; D is possibly TRBD1 (6 bases). Germline CDR1 reads MNHNY; CDR2 reads SVGAGI (reference sequence). The CDR3 is 15 amino acids. V was clipped by 0 bases and J by 5 bases, with 12 bases between them. The CDR3 loop is CASSYSTGRQDTQYF. The CDR3 nucleotides read TGTGCCAGCAGTTACTCAACAGGGCGTCAAGATACGCAGTATTTT.

The chain is built from TRBV19 and TRBJ2-6; TRBD1 aligns across 7 bases. Germline CDR1 reads LNHDA; CDR2 reads SQIVND (reference sequence). V was pared by 7 bases and J by 2 bases, with 2 bases of the junction left unmatched. The CDR3 contains 14 residues. CDR3 protein: CASKQGTGANVLTF. CDR3 coding DNA: TGTGCCAGTAAACAGGGGACTGGGGCCAACGTCCTGACTTTC.

V gene TRBV28 combines with J gene TRBJ1-3; D is perhaps TRBD1 (6 bases). Per germline, CDR1 MDHEN and CDR2 SYDVKM. The CDR3 extends over 15 amino acids. Trimming shortened V by 6 bases and J by 4 bases, and 16 bases separated the two germline ends. The CDR3 nucleotides read TGTGCCAGCAGCCCGGGGGGCAGGGCAGGAAACACCATATATTTT. Translating it yields CASSPGGRAGNTIYF.

The genes are TRBV30 and TRBJ1-5, with D possibly matching TRBD1 (5 bases). Trimming took off 2 bases at V and 2 bases at J, with 7 bases between the two ends. From germline, CDR1 is GTSNPN and CDR2 SVGIG (reference sequence). The CDR3 is made up of 13 amino acids. CDR3 in DNA: TGTGCCTGGAGTTTCAGGGGCAATCAGCCCCAGCATTTT. Its protein product is CAWSFRGNQPQHF.

The chain couples TRBV7-8 to TRBJ2-7; 7 positions match TRBD2. V shed 1 base and J 4 bases; nucleotides not matched to a gene: 16. Germline-derived CDR1 and CDR2 are SGHVS and FQNEAQ. CDR3 length: 18 amino acids. The DNA of the CDR3 is TGTGCCAGCAGCTTAGAGGTTGGCGGGGGTAAAACCTTTTACGAGCAGTACTTC. Its translation is CASSLEVGGGKTFYEQYF.

This clone was detected once. The CDR3 protein is CASSSRLGGEQFF. CDR3 sequence (DNA): TGTGCCAGCAGCTCTCGACTGGGTGGGGAGCAGTTCTTC. V and J are TRBV7-3 and TRBJ2-1; D uncertain. With 4 bases removed from V and 10 bases from J, the gap between germline ends came to 14 bases. The CDR3 extends over 13 amino acids. Germline loops: CDR1 SGHTA, CDR2 FQGTGA.

V and J are TRBV7-7 and TRBJ1-1, with D hard to call. The CDR3 spans 11 residues. Germline CDR1 and CDR2: SSHAT and FNYEAQ (reference sequence). CDR3 loop: CASCPETEAFF. CDR3 sequence (DNA): TGTGCTAGCTGTCCTGAGACTGAAGCTTTCTTT.

The chain uses TRBV6-6 and TRBJ1-2, with D perhaps matching TRBD1 (5 bases). Trimming shortened V by 5 bases and J by 4 bases, and 5 bases separated the two germline ends. The CDR3 sequence is 11 residues long. Germline V gene data show CDR1 as MNHNY and CDR2 as SVGAGI (reference sequence). In DNA form, the CDR3 reads TGTGCCAGCAGTCAGGGCTATGGCTACACCTTC. The encoded protein is CASSQGYGYTF.

The chain employs TRBV15 and TRBJ1-5; D gene uncertain. The V and J ends lost 0 bases and 6 bases respectively, with 9 bases between them. Germline V gene data show CDR1 as LNHNV and CDR2 as YYDKDF (reference sequence). This CDR3 contains 14 residues. This chain's CDR3 is CATSRDLGVQPQHF. In nucleotides, the CDR3 is TGTGCCACCAGCAGAGATCTGGGAGTTCAGCCCCAGCATTTT.

The sample holds one count of this clone. CDR3 residues: CASSVAGATNEKLFF. The CDR3, as DNA: TGTGCCAGCAGCGTAGCCGGAGCAACTAATGAAAAACTGTTTTTT. The gene calls are TRBV9 and TRBJ1-4; no clear D. Germline CDR1 reads SGDLS; CDR2 reads YYNGEE. The CDR3 consists of 15 residues. Trimming took 0 bases from V and 0 from J, leaving 6 bases between them.

A note on this clone: The same CDR3 is also encoded by other DNA sequences in this sample. The rearrangement uses TRBV7-9 and TRBJ2-3; 8 bases map to TRBD2. The trim removed 3 bases at V and 2 bases at J, leaving 4 bases unmatched. The CDR3 consists of 15 residues. Germline loops: CDR1 SEHNR, CDR2 FQNEAQ (reference sequence). The CDR3 here is CASSLRSGATDTQYF. The CDR3 DNA reads as TGTGCCAGCAGCTTGCGTAGCGGGGCCACAGATACGCAGTATTTT.

CDR3 sequence (DNA): TGTGCCAGCAGCTCAAACCTCGCAGGGGTGGGAGGCTACACCTTC. Translation gives CASSSNLAGVGGYTF. The chain links TRBV6-5 to TRBJ1-2; D is possibly TRBD1 (6 bases). Trimming stripped 6 bases from V and 8 bases from J, with 22 bases between. This CDR3 comprises 15 residues. The germline V gene encodes CDR1 MNHEY and CDR2 SVGAGI.

The CDR3 reads CASSVGRGEQYF. CDR3 sequence (DNA): TGTGCCAGCAGCGTAGGAAGGGGCGAGCAGTACTTC. The chain joins TRBV9 to TRBJ2-7; tentative D call: TRBD1 (5 bases). In germline, CDR1 is SGDLS, CDR2 YYNGEE. This CDR3 spans 12 amino acids. V was cut by 0 bases and J by 6 bases, with 7 bases left in between.

This sequence joins TRBV6-5 and TRBJ2-2; tentative D call: TRBD1 (5 bases). V was shortened by 2 bases and J by 1 base, with 8 bases between the two germline ends. Germline CDR1 MNHEY, CDR2 SVGAGI. The CDR3 spans 15 residues. This chain's CDR3 is CASSYIGQNTGELFF. The CDR3 nucleotides read TGTGCCAGCAGTTACATTGGACAGAACACCGGGGAGCTGTTTTTT.

The genes are TRBV9 and TRBJ2-1; 11 bases match TRBD2. Germline CDR1 and CDR2: SGDLS and YYNGEE. The J segment lost 5 bases and the V segment lost 4 bases, leaving 26 bases of the junction unmatched. The CDR3 loop spans 22 amino acids. As DNA, the CDR3 is TGTGCCAGCAGCTCACAGGGGACGTCCGGACTAGCGGGTCCCAGGGGGAACAATGAGCAGTTCTTC. Encoded protein: CASSSQGTSGLAGPRGNNEQFF.

DNA for the CDR3: TGTGCCACCAGCAGAGACTCTGGGACAGCCCATCAGCCCCAGCATTTT. Its protein is CATSRDSGTAHQPQHF. The rearrangement joins TRBV15 to TRBJ1-5, with 7 bases that match TRBD1. Trimming removed 0 bases from V and 5 bases from J; junction bases left unmatched: 7. The germline gives CDR1 LNHNV, CDR2 YYDKDF (reference sequence). This CDR3 has 16 amino acids.